A selection of T cell receptor beta chains follows, all from one sample in a study of T cell responses to AZD1222 COVID-19 vaccine. TCRdb's copy holds only in-frame clones and misses some; the assay was immunoSEQ multiplex PCR. The table includes tens of thousands of clones, around 86% detected once. Source: peripheral blood, taken on day 0 of AZD1222 vaccination. The receptors originated from an adult in good health. Both conserved end residues are part of each CDR3.

len	j_gene	v_gene	CDR3aa
15	TRBJ2-2	TRBV27	CASRSGHKNTGELFF
14	TRBJ2-5	TRBV9	CASSARGREETQYF
20	TRBJ2-5	TRBV6-2/TRBV6-3	CASSRDRGYGTSGRRETQYF
11	TRBJ2-5	TRBV29-1	CSVGPKETQYF
13	TRBJ1-1	TRBV10-1	CASSSSGDTEAFF
15	TRBJ1-2	TRBV5-1	CASSLAQGTNYGYTF
13	TRBJ2-7	TRBV4-1	CASSQDSTYEQYF
13	TRBJ1-1	TRBV12-3/TRBV12-4	CASSAGAGTEAFF
13	TRBJ2-7	TRBV6-5	CASGSTGPYEQYF
15	TRBJ1-5	TRBV19	CASSYDIRSNQPQHF
16	TRBJ1-3	TRBV28	CASSPHDIPSGNTIYF
15	TRBJ2-3	TRBV6-1	CASSERTGGTDTQYF
13	TRBJ1-2	TRBV30	CAWSVGGAGGYTF
14	TRBJ2-7	TRBV6-5	CASSTLAGDYEQYF
16	TRBJ2-2	TRBV19	CASSPFLTGNTGELFF
16	TRBJ1-2	TRBV28	CASRLTRQGRYYGYTF
12	TRBJ2-1	TRBV23-1	CASIKGPNEQFF
13	TRBJ1-1	TRBV12-3/TRBV12-4	CASSFISNTEAFF
15	TRBJ1-3	TRBV5-6	CASSRKVFAGNTIYF
14	TRBJ2-5	TRBV19	CASSIAHRQETQYF
16	TRBJ2-2	TRBV5-1	CASTPQANTNTGELFF
14	TRBJ1-3	TRBV29-1	CSVCTSGGGNTIYF
15	TRBJ1-4	TRBV6-6	CASSYSRGTNEKLFF
18	TRBJ2-2	TRBV11-2	CASSSISWSVSNTGELFF
16	TRBJ1-1	TRBV10-1	CASSVGTGASNTEAFF
13	TRBJ2-7	TRBV7-9	CASGTSGSYEQYF
16	TRBJ1-5	TRBV28	CASSLSGQGAGQPQHF
18	TRBJ2-2	TRBV28	CASSLGGAGGHSTGELFF
11	TRBJ2-1	TRBV19	CASNSFYEQFF
14	TRBJ2-5	TRBV3-1/TRBV3-2	CASTRAGGPVTQYF
15	TRBJ1-5	TRBV6-1	CASSEGTFGNQPQHF
15	TRBJ2-6	TRBV7-2	CASRPGGSGANVLTF
13	TRBJ1-4	TRBV29-1	CSVLRDLGEKLFF
18	TRBJ2-5	TRBV18	CASSPPQLTPEGQETQYF
15	TRBJ1-2	TRBV6-1	CASSRRTSGGYGYTF
16	TRBJ2-7	TRBV7-9	CASSYQGLAAEAEQYF
15	TRBJ2-2	TRBV27	CASSLGRLNTGELFF
14	TRBJ2-7	TRBV7-9	CASSLVISGGEQYF
14	TRBJ1-5	TRBV28	CASSLGERNQPQHF
19	TRBJ2-1	TRBV5-4	CASSSPGLAGRSSYNEQFF
16	TRBJ1-6	TRBV5-8	CASSLDRTLYNSPLHF
14	TRBJ2-4	TRBV7-8	CASSQDRGLNIQYF
15	TRBJ1-2	TRBV19	CASSIVGDRAYGYTF
14	TRBJ1-4	TRBV5-1	CASRNLATNEKLFF
14	TRBJ2-7	TRBV6-6	CASTSGAYSYEQYF
13	TRBJ1-2	TRBV15	CATSKRQGDGYTF